A selection of T cell receptor beta chains follows, all from one sample in a study of cytomegalovirus exposure and HLA in healthy donors. TCRdb's table, derived via immunoSEQ multiplex PCR, lists solely in-frame clones and lacks some. Here the sample spans over 200,000 clones, around four fifths being singletons. Sequencing input: PBMCs. The receptors were gathered from a woman aged 18-35 years in good health and CMV-seronegative. The CDR3 runs from the conserved cysteine through the conserved F or W. Fields, in order: clone size, V gene, D gene, J gene, CDR3 length, CDR3 DNA, CDR3 protein. A D gene is named only where the DNA matches it firmly. Clone size is not always given. Where it is, it says once, few, many or a class for expanded clones.

-	TRBV5-1	-	TRBJ2-7	14	TGCGCCAGCAGCTTGGTCGGGGACTCCTACGAGCAGTACTTC	CASSLVGDSYEQYF
-	TRBV7-3	TRBD1	TRBJ1-1	13	TGTGCCAGCAGCCGGGACAGCAACACTGAAGCTTTCTTT	CASSRDSNTEAFF
-	TRBV28	-	TRBJ2-1	21	TGTGCCAGCAGTTTAACCTTCTCCTACCCTATCACAACGGAGGGTTACAATGAGCAGTTCTTC	CASSLTFSYPITTEGYNEQFF
few	TRBV30	-	TRBJ1-5	14	TGTGCCTGGAGAGTATCAGGGCCTAATCAGCCCCAGCATTTT	CAWRVSGPNQPQHF
once	TRBV19	-	TRBJ2-1	15	TGTGCCAGTAGTATTGGGGACTGGATCACAAATGAGCAGTTCTTC	CASSIGDWITNEQFF
few	TRBV27	-	TRBJ2-2	13	TGTGCCAGCAGTTTAGGTAGTTACGGGGAGCTGTTTTTT	CASSLGSYGELFF
few	TRBV7-6	-	TRBJ1-2	16	TGTGCCAGCAGCCCGGCTGGCGAACAGGGCGACTATGGCTACACCTTC	CASSPAGEQGDYGYTF
-	TRBV6-1	-	TRBJ2-2	12	TGTGCCAGCAGGAAGAACACCGGGGAGCTGTTTTTT	CASRKNTGELFF
-	TRBV5-1	TRBD1	TRBJ1-2	16	TGCGCCAGCAGCGGGGATACAGGGGGCGGTCTCGAAGGCTACACCTTC	CASSGDTGGGLEGYTF
-	TRBV5-1	-	TRBJ2-7	12	TGCGCCAGCAGCTCAGATTCCTACGAGCAGTACTTC	CASSSDSYEQYF
-	TRBV6-1	-	TRBJ1-2	13	TGTGCCATCTCCCCGGACGATAACTATGGCTACACCTTC	CAISPDDNYGYTF
-	TRBV6-1	-	TRBJ1-1	15	TGTGCCAGCAGTGAGCCCCTCGGAGGGCACACTGAAGCTTTCTTT	CASSEPLGGHTEAFF
-	TRBV28	-	TRBJ1-3	15	TGTGCCAGCAGTTTAAGGGGAGATGGGGGAAACACCATATATTTT	CASSLRGDGGNTIYF
-	TRBV9	-	TRBJ2-5	15	TGTGCCAGCAGCGTAGCTGGGGCGACCCAAGAGACCCAGTACTTC	CASSVAGATQETQYF
-	TRBV6-6	TRBD2	TRBJ2-3	16	TGTGCCAGCAGTTATTCTCTAGCGGGAGGCACAGATACGCAGTATTTT	CASSYSLAGGTDTQYF
-	TRBV6-1	TRBD2	TRBJ2-1	14	TGTGCCAGCGCGCCGGGACTAGCGGGCTACCCAGGGTTCTTC	CASAPGLAGYPGFF
-	TRBV28	-	TRBJ1-5	15	TGTGCCAGCAGTTTCGGGGGCGCATACAACCAGCCCCAGCATTTT	CASSFGGAYNQPQHF
-	TRBV11-2	-	TRBJ2-7	13	TGTGCCAGCAGCTTAGGGACTGGCTACGAGCAGTACTTC	CASSLGTGYEQYF
-	TRBV28	-	TRBJ1-1	13	TGTGCCAGCAGGACGGACCGGGGCGCTGAAGCTTTCTTT	CASRTDRGAEAFF
-	TRBV5-4	-	TRBJ1-1	14	TGTGCCAGCAGCTCCGGACCGGGGAACACTGAAGCTTTCTTT	CASSSGPGNTEAFF
-	TRBV5-1	TRBD1	TRBJ2-7	16	TGCGCCAGCTCACAGTCCTCCGGGACAGGGCACTACGAGCAGTACTTC	CASSQSSGTGHYEQYF
-	TRBV29-1	-	TRBJ1-1	12	TGCAGCGGGTCCACAGTGAACACTGAAGCTTTCTTT	CSGSTVNTEAFF
-	TRBV18	TRBD2	TRBJ2-7	12	TGTGCCAGCTCACCCTTAGCGGGCGAGCAGTACTTC	CASSPLAGEQYF
-	TRBV30	TRBD1	TRBJ1-1	15	TGTGCCTGGTACGGACAGGGGATAAGGTCCACTGAAGCTTTCTTT	CAWYGQGIRSTEAFF
-	TRBV6-1	TRBD1	TRBJ1-1	13	TGTGCCAGCAGTGACTTAGGACCGGGACAGGGTTTCTTT	CASSDLGPGQGFF
once	TRBV9	-	TRBJ1-2	12	TGTGCCAGCAGCGTAGGCATTTATGGCTACACCTTC	CASSVGIYGYTF
once	TRBV7-6	TRBD1	TRBJ2-6	16	TGTGCCAGCAGCTCGGGACAGAGGTCTGGGGCCAACGTCCTGACTTTC	CASSSGQRSGANVLTF
-	TRBV7-9	TRBD1	TRBJ1-1	13	TGTGCCAGCAGCTTGGACAGGCCGACTGAAGCTTTCTTT	CASSLDRPTEAFF
-	TRBV4-2	TRBD2	TRBJ2-5	14	TGTGCCAGCAGCCGGGAGGGGAACCAAGAGACCCAGTACTTC	CASSREGNQETQYF
-	TRBV5-6	-	TRBJ1-1	15	TGTGCCAGCAGCTTGGTTGGGAGGAGGAACACTGAAGCTTTCTTT	CASSLVGRRNTEAFF
-	TRBV6-5	-	TRBJ1-2	13	TGTGCCAGCAGTTACTCAAGGTCGGGCGGCTACACCTTC	CASSYSRSGGYTF
-	TRBV6-6	-	TRBJ1-2	15	TGTGCCAGCACGCAGGGACTCTTAGCTAACTATGGCTACACCTTC	CASTQGLLANYGYTF
-	TRBV18	-	TRBJ1-2	19	TGTGCCAGCTCACCACGAACTGACAGAGCTTCCGTTTATAACTATGGCTACACCTTC	CASSPRTDRASVYNYGYTF
-	TRBV4-1	-	TRBJ2-7	15	TGCGCCAGCAGCCACCAGACAGAAAGCTCCTACGAGCAGTACTTC	CASSHQTESSYEQYF
-	TRBV27	-	TRBJ2-1	13	TGTGCCAGCAAACCCCAAGCCTACAATGAGCAGTTCTTC	CASKPQAYNEQFF
-	TRBV27	TRBD1	TRBJ1-2	17	TGTGCCAGCAGTAACGGGACAGGGGACCAGGGAGACTATGGCTACACCTTC	CASSNGTGDQGDYGYTF
-	TRBV5-1	-	TRBJ1-4	15	TGCGCCAGCAGCTATGGGACGGGGACTAATGAAAAACTGTTTTTT	CASSYGTGTNEKLFF
-	TRBV7-6	TRBD2	TRBJ2-1	14	TGTGCCAGCAGCTTAGGCCTAGCGGGGCGAGAGCAGTTCTTC	CASSLGLAGREQFF
-	TRBV5-4	-	TRBJ2-5	14	TGTGCCAGCAGCCCGGCCGAGGGCCAAGAGACCCAGTACTTC	CASSPAEGQETQYF
-	TRBV4-1	-	TRBJ1-6	16	TGCGCCAGCAGCCAAACGTATACCAAGGAATCCTCACCCCTCCACTTT	CASSQTYTKESSPLHF
-	TRBV2	-	TRBJ2-3	14	TGTGCCAGCAGTGAAGAGATGAGATCAGATACGCAGTATTTT	CASSEEMRSDTQYF
-	TRBV4-1	TRBD2	TRBJ2-1	17	TGCGCCAGCAGCCAAGATCGGGCTAGCGGGACTCACAATGAGCAGTTCTTC	CASSQDRASGTHNEQFF
-	TRBV10-2	-	TRBJ2-7	17	TGCGCCAGCCAAAACCCGAGGGGACTCTTTAGCTCCTACGAGCAGTACTTC	CASQNPRGLFSSYEQYF
-	TRBV7-6	-	TRBJ2-1	14	TGTGCCAGCAAACAGGGTGGGTCCTACAATGAGCAGTTCTTC	CASKQGGSYNEQFF
-	TRBV27	-	TRBJ1-2	12	TGTGCCAGCGGGCAGATAGGAGAAGGCTACACCTTC	CASGQIGEGYTF
-	TRBV27	TRBD1	TRBJ2-4	15	TGTGCCAGCAGGGACAGGGGGCTCTCAGAGGACATTCAGTACTTC	CASRDRGLSEDIQYF
-	TRBV11-3	-	TRBJ2-1	13	TGTGCCAGCAGCCGGGACTCCTACAATGAGCAGTTCTTC	CASSRDSYNEQFF
-	TRBV5-1	-	TRBJ1-4	14	TGCGCCAGCAGCTTGGCGGGGGATCGGGAAAAACTGTTTTTT	CASSLAGDREKLFF
once	TRBV5-6	TRBD1	TRBJ1-2	13	TGTGCCAGCAACGGAAGACAGGGCGACGGCTACACCTTC	CASNGRQGDGYTF
-	TRBV27	-	TRBJ1-1	14	TGTGCCAGCAGTTTCCAGGGGTTGAACACTGAAGCTTTCTTT	CASSFQGLNTEAFF
-	TRBV30	TRBD2	TRBJ2-5	13	TGTGCCTGGAGTGGTAGCGGGCTGGAGACCCAGTACTTC	CAWSGSGLETQYF
-	TRBV5-6	-	TRBJ2-7	15	TGTGCCAGCAGCTCCTATTATCCGGGGGCCTACGAGCAGTACTTC	CASSSYYPGAYEQYF
once	TRBV27	TRBD2	TRBJ2-7	15	TGTGCCGGGGCCCCCGGAGCGGGAGGTTCCTACGAGCAGTACTTC	CAGAPGAGGSYEQYF
-	TRBV6-1	TRBD1	TRBJ1-5	15	TGTGCCAGCAGTGGAGGGACAGGGAGGGAGCAGCCCCAGCATTTT	CASSGGTGREQPQHF
few	TRBV18	-	TRBJ1-1	13	TGTGCCAGCTCACCCCGGGACACAACTGAATCTTTCTTT	CASSPRDTTESFF
many	TRBV19	-	TRBJ2-2	14	TGTGCCAGTAGTATACTAGCGAACACCGGGGAGCTGTTTTTT	CASSILANTGELFF
-	TRBV30	TRBD1	TRBJ1-5	13	TGTGCCTGGAGTCACCAGGGGGATCAGCCCCAGCATTTT	CAWSHQGDQPQHF
-	TRBV9	TRBD1	TRBJ2-7	17	TGTGCCAGCAGCGTAGGTACAGGGGCCAACAACAATTACGAGCAGTACTTC	CASSVGTGANNNYEQYF
-	TRBV30	TRBD2	TRBJ2-3	15	TGTGCCTGGAGTTGGACTAGCGGGAGCACAGATACGCAGTATTTT	CAWSWTSGSTDTQYF
-	TRBV29-1	-	TRBJ1-4	17	TGCAGCGCCCTAATCCCCGGTCGCAGCCTCATGGGTGAAAAACTGTTTTTT	CSALIPGRSLMGEKLFF